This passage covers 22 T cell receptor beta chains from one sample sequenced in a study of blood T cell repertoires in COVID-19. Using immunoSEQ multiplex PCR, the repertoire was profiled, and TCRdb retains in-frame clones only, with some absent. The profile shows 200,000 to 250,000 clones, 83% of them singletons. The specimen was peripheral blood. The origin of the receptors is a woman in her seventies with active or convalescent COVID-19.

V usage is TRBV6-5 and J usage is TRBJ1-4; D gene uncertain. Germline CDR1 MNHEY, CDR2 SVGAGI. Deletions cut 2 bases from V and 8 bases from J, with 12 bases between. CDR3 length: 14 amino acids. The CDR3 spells CASSYGLRREKLFF. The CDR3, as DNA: TGTGCCAGCAGTTACGGTCTGCGGAGGGAAAAACTGTTTTTT.

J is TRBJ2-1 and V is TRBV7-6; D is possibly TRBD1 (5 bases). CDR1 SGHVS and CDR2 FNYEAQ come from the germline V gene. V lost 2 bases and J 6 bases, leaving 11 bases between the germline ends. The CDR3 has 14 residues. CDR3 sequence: CASSLNVQGNEQFF. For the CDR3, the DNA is TGTGCCAGCAGCTTAAACGTTCAGGGCAATGAGCAGTTCTTC.

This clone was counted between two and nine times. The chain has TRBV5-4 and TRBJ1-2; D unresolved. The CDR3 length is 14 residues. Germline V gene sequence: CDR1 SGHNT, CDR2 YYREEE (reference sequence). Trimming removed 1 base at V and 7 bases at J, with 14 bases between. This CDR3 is CASSLSGGRGGYTF. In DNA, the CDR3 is TGTGCCAGCAGCTTGAGCGGAGGGAGAGGTGGCTACACCTTC.

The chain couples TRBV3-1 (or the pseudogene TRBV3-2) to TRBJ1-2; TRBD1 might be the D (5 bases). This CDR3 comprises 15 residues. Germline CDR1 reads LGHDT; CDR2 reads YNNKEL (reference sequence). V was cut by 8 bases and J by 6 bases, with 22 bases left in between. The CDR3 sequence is CASRKLQLGADGYTF. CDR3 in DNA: TGTGCCAGCCGGAAACTTCAATTAGGGGCCGATGGCTACACCTTC.

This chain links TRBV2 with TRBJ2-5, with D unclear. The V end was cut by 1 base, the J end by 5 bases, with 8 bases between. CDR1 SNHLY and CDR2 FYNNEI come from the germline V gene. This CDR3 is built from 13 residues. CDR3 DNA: TGTGCCAGCAGTGAAGGCGTTGCTGAGACCCAGTACTTC. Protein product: CASSEGVAETQYF.

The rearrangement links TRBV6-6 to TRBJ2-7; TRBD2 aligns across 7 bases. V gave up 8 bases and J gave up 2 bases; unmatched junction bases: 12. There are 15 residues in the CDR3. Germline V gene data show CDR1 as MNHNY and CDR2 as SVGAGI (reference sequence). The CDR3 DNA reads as TGTGCCAGCGCCGGGGGGAGGTCCTCCACCTACGAGCAGTACTTC. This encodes CASAGGRSSTYEQYF.

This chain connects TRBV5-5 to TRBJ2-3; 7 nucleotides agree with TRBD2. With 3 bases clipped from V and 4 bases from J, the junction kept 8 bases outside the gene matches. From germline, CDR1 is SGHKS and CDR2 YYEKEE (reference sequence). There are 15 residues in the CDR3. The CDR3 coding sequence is TGTGCCAGCAGCTCGAGCGGGGAGAATGCAGATACGCAGTATTTT. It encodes CASSSSGENADTQYF.

The CDR3 region has the DNA TGTGCCAGCTCACCCTCCCTGATGGGGACTGGTGGAAACACCATATATTTT. Translated: CASSPSLMGTGGNTIYF. The V and J genes are TRBV18 and TRBJ1-3; D might be TRBD1 (5 bases). The CDR3 totals 17 residues. Trimming took off 3 bases at V and 3 bases at J, with 18 bases between the two ends. Germline loops: CDR1 KGHSH, CDR2 LQKENI. Based on the CDR3 plus reference TRBV18 and TRBJ1-3, the full variable domain is NAGVMQNPRHLVRRRGQEARLRCSPMKGHSHVYWYRQLPEEGLKFMVYLQKENIIDESGMPKERFSAEFPKEGPSILRIQQVVRGDSAAYFCASSPSLMGTGGNTIYFGEGSWLTVV.

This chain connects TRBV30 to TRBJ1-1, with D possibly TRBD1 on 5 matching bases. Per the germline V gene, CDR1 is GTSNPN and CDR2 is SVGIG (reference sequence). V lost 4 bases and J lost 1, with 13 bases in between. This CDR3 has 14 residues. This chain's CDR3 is CAWKLDTQNTEAFF. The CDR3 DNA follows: TGTGCCTGGAAGCTGGACACCCAGAACACTGAAGCTTTCTTT.

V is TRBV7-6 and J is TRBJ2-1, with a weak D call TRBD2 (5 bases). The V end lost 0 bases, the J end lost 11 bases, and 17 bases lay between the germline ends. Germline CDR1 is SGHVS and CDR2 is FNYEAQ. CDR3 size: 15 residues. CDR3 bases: TGTGCCAGCAGCTTAGCGCGACTAAGCATTGGGAAGCAGTTCTTC. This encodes CASSLARLSIGKQFF.

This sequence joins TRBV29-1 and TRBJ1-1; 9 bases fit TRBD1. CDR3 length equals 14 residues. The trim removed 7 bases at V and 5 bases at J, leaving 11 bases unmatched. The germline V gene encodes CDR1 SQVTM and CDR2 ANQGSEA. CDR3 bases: TGCAGCGCCCGGGGGACAGGGCAATGGACTGAAGCTTTCTTT. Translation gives CSARGTGQWTEAFF.

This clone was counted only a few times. This chain's CDR3 is CASSRTGGVSYEQYF. Here the CDR3 DNA reads TGTGCCAGCTCACGGACAGGGGGCGTCTCCTACGAGCAGTACTTC. This rearrangement joins TRBV18 to TRBJ2-7; 11 bases are a match to TRBD1. The germline V gene encodes CDR1 KGHSH and CDR2 LQKENI. CDR3 size: 15 residues. The trim removed 4 bases at V and 0 bases at J, leaving 2 bases unmatched. The complete variable domain, with remaining parts taken from reference TRBV18 and TRBJ2-7, reads NAGVMQNPRHLVRRRGQEARLRCSPMKGHSHVYWYRQLPEEGLKFMVYLQKENIIDESGMPKERFSAEFPKEGPSILRIQQVVRGDSAAYFCASSRTGGVSYEQYFGPGTRLTVT.

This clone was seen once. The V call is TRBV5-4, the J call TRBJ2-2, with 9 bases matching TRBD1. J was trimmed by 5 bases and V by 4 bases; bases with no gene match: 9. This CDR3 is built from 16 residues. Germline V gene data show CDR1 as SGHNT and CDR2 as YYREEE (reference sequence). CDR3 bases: TGTGCCAGCAGCCCCCGGGACAGGGAAGAGACCGGGGAGCTGTTTTTT. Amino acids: CASSPRDREETGELFF.

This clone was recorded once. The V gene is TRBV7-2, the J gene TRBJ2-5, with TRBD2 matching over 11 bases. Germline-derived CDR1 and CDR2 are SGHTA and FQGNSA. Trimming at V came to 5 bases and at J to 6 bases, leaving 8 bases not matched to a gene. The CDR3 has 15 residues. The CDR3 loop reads CASSPIAGGGKTQYF. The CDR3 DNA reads TGTGCCAGCAGCCCAATAGCGGGGGGGGGAAAGACCCAGTACTTC.

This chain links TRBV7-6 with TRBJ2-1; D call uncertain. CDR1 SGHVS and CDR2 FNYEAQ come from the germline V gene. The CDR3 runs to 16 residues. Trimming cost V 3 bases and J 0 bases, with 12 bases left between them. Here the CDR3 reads CASSFEASSSYNEQFF. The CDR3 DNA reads TGTGCCAGCAGCTTTGAGGCCTCGAGCTCCTACAATGAGCAGTTCTTC.

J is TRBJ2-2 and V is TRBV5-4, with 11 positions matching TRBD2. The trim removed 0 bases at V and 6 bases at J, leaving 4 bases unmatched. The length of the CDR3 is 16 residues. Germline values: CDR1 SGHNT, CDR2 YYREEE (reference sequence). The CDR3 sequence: CASSLVVAGGPGELFF. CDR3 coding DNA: TGTGCCAGCAGCTTGGTAGTAGCGGGGGGGCCCGGGGAGCTGTTTTTT.

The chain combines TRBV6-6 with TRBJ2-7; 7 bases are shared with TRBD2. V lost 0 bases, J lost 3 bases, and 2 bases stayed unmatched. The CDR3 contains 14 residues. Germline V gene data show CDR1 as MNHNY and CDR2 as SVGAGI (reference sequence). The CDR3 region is CASSYSRENYEQYF. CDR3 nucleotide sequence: TGTGCCAGCAGTTACTCGCGGGAGAACTACGAGCAGTACTTC.

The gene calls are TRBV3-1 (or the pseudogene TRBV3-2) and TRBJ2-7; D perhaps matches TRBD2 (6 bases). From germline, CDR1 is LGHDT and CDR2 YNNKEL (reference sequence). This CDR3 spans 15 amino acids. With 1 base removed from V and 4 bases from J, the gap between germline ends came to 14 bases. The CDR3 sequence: CASSQAGTAGYEQYF. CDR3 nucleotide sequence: TGTGCCAGCAGCCAAGCAGGGACTGCCGGTTACGAGCAGTACTTC.

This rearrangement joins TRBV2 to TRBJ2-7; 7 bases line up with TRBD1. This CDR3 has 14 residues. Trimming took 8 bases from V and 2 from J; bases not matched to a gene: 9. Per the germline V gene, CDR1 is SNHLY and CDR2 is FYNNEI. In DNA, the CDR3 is TGTGCCAGCGAAAAAGGGACAGCCACCTACGAGCAGTACTTC. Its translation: CASEKGTATYEQYF. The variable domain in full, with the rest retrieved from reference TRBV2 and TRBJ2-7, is EPEVTQTPSHQVTQMGQEVILRCVPISNHLYFYWYRQILGQKVEFLVSFYNNEISEKSEIFDDQFSVERPDGSNFTLKIRSTKLEDSAMYFCASEKGTATYEQYFGPGTRLTVT.

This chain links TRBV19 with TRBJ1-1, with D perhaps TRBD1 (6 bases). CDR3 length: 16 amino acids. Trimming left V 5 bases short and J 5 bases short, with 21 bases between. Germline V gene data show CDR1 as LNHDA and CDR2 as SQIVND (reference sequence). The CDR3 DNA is TGTGCCAGTAGTTCAGGGGCAGGGCCCGATGGGACTGAAGCTTTCTTT. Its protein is CASSSGAGPDGTEAFF.

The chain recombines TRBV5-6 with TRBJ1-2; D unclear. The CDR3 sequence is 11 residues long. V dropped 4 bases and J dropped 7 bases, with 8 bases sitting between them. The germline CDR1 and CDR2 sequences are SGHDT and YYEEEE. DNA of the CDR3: TGTGCCAGCAGCCCGGGAGGTGGCTACACCTTC. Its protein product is CASSPGGGYTF.

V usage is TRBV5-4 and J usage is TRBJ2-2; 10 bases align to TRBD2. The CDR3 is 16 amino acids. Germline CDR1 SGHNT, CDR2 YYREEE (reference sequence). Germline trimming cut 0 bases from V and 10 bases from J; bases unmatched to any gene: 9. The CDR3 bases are TGTGCCAGCAGCTTGGCGTCAGCGGGGGGGTCCTCGGAGCTGTTTTTT. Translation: CASSLASAGGSSELFF.